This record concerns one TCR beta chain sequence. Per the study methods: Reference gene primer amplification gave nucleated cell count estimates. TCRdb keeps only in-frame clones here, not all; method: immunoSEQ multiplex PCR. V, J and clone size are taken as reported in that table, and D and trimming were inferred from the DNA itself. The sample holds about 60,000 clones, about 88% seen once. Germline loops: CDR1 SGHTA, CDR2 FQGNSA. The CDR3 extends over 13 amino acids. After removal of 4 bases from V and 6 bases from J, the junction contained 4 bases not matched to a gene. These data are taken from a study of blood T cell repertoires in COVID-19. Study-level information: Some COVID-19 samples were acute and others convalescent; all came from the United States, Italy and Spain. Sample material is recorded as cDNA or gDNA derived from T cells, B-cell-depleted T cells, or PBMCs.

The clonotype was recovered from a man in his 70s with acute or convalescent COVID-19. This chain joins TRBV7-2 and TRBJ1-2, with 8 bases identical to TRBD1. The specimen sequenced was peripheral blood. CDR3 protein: CASSYRTGNGYTF. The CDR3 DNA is TGTGCCAGCAGCTACCGGACAGGGAATGGCTACACCTTC.